This TCR beta chain was identified in a study of beta chain features in type 1 diabetes. The junction had 6 bases not matched to a gene; V was cut back by 0 bases and J by 3 bases. Germline V CDR1 and CDR2: GTSNPN, SVGIG (reference sequence). The CDR3 consists of 16 residues. Sorted cells reached over 95% purity in every population. As every portion of the isolated RNA was reverse transcribed, the sequencing read expressed TCRB transcripts. The protocol was immunoSEQ multiplex PCR, while the TCRdb copy is restricted to in-frame clones and leaves out a portion. The repertoire holds 250,000 to 400,000 clones, with 14% as singletons. This clone was recorded a few times.

The material sequenced was central memory CD4+ T cells from blood. The J gene is TRBJ2-3, the V gene TRBV30; 10 positions match TRBD2. The receptor's source is a man aged 30 to 45 in good health. CDR3 DNA: TGTGCCTGGAGTGTCGGGGCTAGCGGGAGTACAGATACGCAGTATTTT. Protein: CAWSVGASGSTDTQYF.